This T cell receptor (beta chain) was sequenced for a study of T cell responses to AZD1222 COVID-19 vaccine. Notes on the study in general: Recipients of AZD1222 seropositive at baseline numbered only 6 or 7. The sample set comprised mostly white British donors with more females, and clonal diversity was possibly underestimated.

V dropped 1 base and J dropped 6 bases, with 15 bases sitting between them. The CDR3 is made up of 15 amino acids. The germline CDR1 and CDR2 sequences are SGDLS and YYNGEE. Points on this clone: Antigen specificity is unknown.

Generated by immunoSEQ multiplex PCR, the TCRdb table keeps only in-frame clones and is missing some. Counted here are approximately 160,000 clones, about nine tenths occurring once; the ten biggest clones make up about 3%. V is TRBV9 and J is TRBJ2-3; no reliable D call. The TCR sequence derives from an adult in good health. Sample: peripheral blood, taken on day 0 of AZD1222 vaccination. The CDR3 DNA follows: TGTGCCAGCAGCGTATTCGATGAGAGCTCGGATACGCAGTATTTT. Protein product: CASSVFDESSDTQYF.